This entry concerns a single T cell receptor beta chain. These data come from a study of blood T cell repertoires in COVID-19. Measured with immunoSEQ multiplex PCR; TCRdb has only the in-frame clones, and not every one. The repertoire holds 190,000 or so clones, with just under 90% as singletons. The CDR3 has 15 amino acids. Per the germline V gene, CDR1 is SGHNT and CDR2 is YYREEE (reference sequence). The junction had 10 bases not matched to a gene; V was cut back by 4 bases and J by 10 bases. The source is a woman between 18 and 30 years old who had recovered from COVID-19. V is TRBV5-4 and J is TRBJ2-1; TRBD2 aligns across 11 bases. The specimen was peripheral blood. This CDR3 is CASSLLAGGSNEQFF. Written as DNA, the CDR3 is TGTGCCAGCAGCCTGCTAGCGGGAGGTTCCAACGAGCAGTTCTTC.